This is a list of T cell receptor beta chains from one sample in a study of T cells in Graves' hyperthyroidism and ophthalmopathy. TCRdb recomputed calls from the multiplex PCR reads with MiXCR, one row per CDR3 protein. This table has about 350,000 distinct CDR3 sequences, approximately 13% appearing once. The sequenced material came from blood. The receptors shown here come from a woman aged 25 to 39 with Graves' hyperthyroidism. CDR3s include the opening cysteine and the closing phenylalanine or tryptophan.

>TRBV24-1|TRBJ1-5
CATNDGREGNQPQHF
>TRBV4-2|TRBJ2-3
CASSPRAQTVTDTQYF
>TRBV11-2|TRBJ2-1
CASSPYGGVNNEQFF
>TRBV5-1|TRBJ1-6
CASSAGQGDSPLHF
>TRBV7-2|TRBJ2-2
CASSGLAGRSGELFF
>TRBV28|TRBJ2-1
CASRGQGQNEQFF
>TRBV12-3/TRBV12-4|TRBJ2-7
CATRGPAREQYF
>TRBV5-4|TRBJ2-5
CASSLVGAPGETQYF
>TRBV6-5|TRBJ2-5
CASSYSDRPQTQYF
>TRBV7-9|TRBJ2-7
CASRSPLGPVYEQYF
>TRBV28|TRBJ1-2
CASSFSILVLSADEKRNYGYTF
>TRBV20-1|TRBJ2-6
CSARGAGAGANVLTF
>TRBV5-1|TRBJ2-7
CASSTGGGQYHEQYF
>TRBV12-3/TRBV12-4|TRBJ1-6
CASTYGWNSPLHF
>TRBV5-6|TRBJ2-7
CASSFLAGSYEQYF
>TRBV7-9|TRBJ1-5
CASSEGQGDQPQHF
>TRBV7-8|TRBJ1-1
CASSTRGLNTEAFF
>TRBV12-3/TRBV12-4|TRBJ2-4
CASSAAGRNIQYF
>TRBV7-2|TRBJ2-7
CASSPGAGGPSYEQYF
>TRBV28|TRBJ2-7
CASGGTSKYEQYF
>TRBV24-1|TRBJ2-3
CATGMGRQREADTQYF
>TRBV28|TRBJ2-3
CASSLDMGRSDTQYF
>TRBV28|TRBJ1-1
CASSPLNWNSEAFF
>TRBV19|TRBJ1-2
CASSPREGGYTF
>TRBV20-1|TRBJ2-2
CSARDPAVGDTGELFF
>TRBV9|TRBJ2-2
CASSVAPGGTGELFF
>TRBV28|TRBJ2-3
CASSSIDRGWTDTQYF
>TRBV28|TRBJ1-6
CASSLGGGGAKINSPLHF
>TRBV27|TRBJ2-2
CASSLFWLAGGIESGELFF
>TRBV6-1|TRBJ2-7
CASGRTSEPNEQYF
>TRBV2|TRBJ2-5
CASSDAAGPETQYF
>TRBV27|TRBJ2-7
CASSPATASYEQYF
>TRBV28|TRBJ1-5
CASSLLSYRDSLNQPQHF
>TRBV28|TRBJ2-5
CASSLGGPLKETQYF
>TRBV20-1|TRBJ2-7
CSATSGRSPYEQYF
>TRBV7-2|TRBJ2-1
CASSFPLSYNEQFF
>TRBV6-2/TRBV6-3|TRBJ1-1
CASSYVPGGLNTEAFF
>TRBV7-8|TRBJ2-1
CASSLVDEQFF
>TRBV7-9|TRBJ2-3
CASVGLAGTSTDTQYF
>TRBV28|TRBJ2-7
CASSRSNVLIIYEQYF
>TRBV10-3|TRBJ2-7
CAISVGGDPSYEQYF
>TRBV3-1|TRBJ2-5
CASSIPSASGVETQYF
>TRBV20-1|TRBJ1-6
CSARDQDGYNSPLHF
>TRBV12-3/TRBV12-4|TRBJ1-5
CASSWSRDQPQHF
>TRBV4-1|TRBJ2-7
CASSSGSEQYF
>TRBV20-1|TRBJ2-7
CSGRYRAGEQYF
>TRBV6-1|TRBJ1-4
CASYPGGGRLYEKLFF
>TRBV7-9|TRBJ2-3
CASSLVERVTDTQYF
>TRBV15|TRBJ1-1
CATSRRDGEAFF
>TRBV7-9|TRBJ2-2
CASSSPSQGALTGELFF